Listed here are 8 T cell receptor beta chains from one sample, sequenced in a study of cytomegalovirus exposure and HLA in healthy donors. The PCR had 60 Vbeta and 13 Jbeta primers. Profiling relied on immunoSEQ multiplex PCR, and the TCRdb table lists in-frame clones only, not all of them. The sample includes approximately 170,000 clones, about 75% of them seen just once. The sample comprised PBMCs. The receptor set was obtained from a male donor in good health and CMV-seropositive.

The chain recombines TRBV27 with TRBJ1-2; TRBD1 aligns across 10 bases. The CDR3 is 16 residues long. Germline trimming cut 5 bases from V and 4 bases from J; bases unmatched to any gene: 10. Germline lookup yields CDR1 MNHEY and CDR2 SMNVEV (reference sequence). CDR3 DNA sequence: TGTGCCAGCAGTATCCATCGGACAGGGGGGGGCTATGGCTACACCTTC. This sequence encodes CASSIHRTGGGYGYTF.

The chain joins TRBV15 to TRBJ2-3; possible D gene TRBD2, 6 bases. Germline assignment: CDR1 LNHNV and CDR2 YYDKDF (reference sequence). V shed 4 bases and J shed 6 bases, with 14 bases lying between them. The CDR3 totals 14 residues. The chain's CDR3 is CATSITGTSDTQYF. DNA for the CDR3: TGTGCCACCAGCATCACCGGGACTTCGGATACGCAGTATTTT.

The chain uses TRBV6-1 and TRBJ1-2, with no clear D. CDR1 is MNHNS and CDR2 is SASEGT in the germline V gene. Trimming left V 3 bases short and J 10 bases short, with 12 bases between. CDR3 size: 12 residues. The CDR3 region is CASSDGVADYTF. The CDR3 DNA sequence: TGTGCCAGCAGTGACGGGGTGGCGGACTACACCTTC.

The CDR3 bases are TGTGCCAGCAGTGACAGGGGGCTTCAGCCCCAGCATTTT. Protein product: CASSDRGLQPQHF. The V and J genes are TRBV2 and TRBJ1-5; 8 bases map to TRBD1. The germline V gene has CDR1 SNHLY and CDR2 FYNNEI. The CDR3 sequence is 13 residues long. V trimming: 3 bases; J trimming: 6 bases; junction bases outside the gene matches: 1.

The V call is TRBV9, the J call TRBJ2-3, with D maybe TRBD1 (6 bases). Germline-derived CDR1 and CDR2 are SGDLS and YYNGEE. The CDR3 sequence is 19 residues long. V lost 0 bases and J lost 5, with 25 bases in between. In DNA form, the CDR3 reads TGTGCCAGCAGCGTAGAGGTTTCCTCAGGCAGGGGAAGGAGAGATACGCAGTATTTT. Protein sequence: CASSVEVSSGRGRRDTQYF. Drawing the rest from reference TRBV9 and TRBJ2-3, the complete variable domain is DSGVTQTPKHLITATGQRVTLRCSPRSGDLSVYWYQQSLDQGLQFLIQYYNGEERAKGNILERFSAQQFPDLHSELNLSSLELGDSALYFCASSVEVSSGRGRRDTQYFGPGTRLTVL.

The chain carries TRBV7-2 and TRBJ1-2; 12 bases match TRBD1. Germline-derived CDR1 and CDR2 are SGHTA and FQGNSA. V shed 1 base, J shed 7 bases, and the junction held 16 bases outside the gene matches. This CDR3 is 19 amino acids long. The CDR3 reads CASSLDPSPSGQGAGGYTF. CDR3 in DNA: TGTGCCAGCAGCTTAGACCCCTCCCCATCGGGACAGGGGGCGGGTGGCTACACCTTC.

About this clone: At one boundary the junction diverges from the germline segment, which might be a read error. The V call is TRBV4-2, the J call TRBJ1-2, with D perhaps TRBD1 (5 bases). Per the germline V gene, CDR1 is LGHNA and CDR2 is YNFKEQ. The CDR3 runs 12 residues. CDR3 DNA: TGTGCCAGCAGCCAGGACCACCGGGGACTTCTCTTC. This sequence encodes CASSQDHRGLLF.

The table lists this clone with a count of one. The genes are TRBV10-1 and TRBJ2-7; 9 bases match TRBD1. The CDR3 sequence is 15 residues long. Germline-derived CDR1 and CDR2 are WNHNN and SYGVQD (reference sequence). Trimming removed 8 bases from V and 5 bases from J; junction bases left unmatched: 13. The CDR3 DNA follows: TGCGCCAGCGCCAATCCGGGACAGGGAGTGGACGAGCAGTACTTC. Its protein is CASANPGQGVDEQYF.